The T cell receptor (beta chain) under discussion was sequenced for a study of blood T cell repertoires in COVID-19. Background on the study: The samples span acute and convalescent COVID-19 from the United States, Italy and Spain. Sources were T cells, B-cell-depleted T cells, or PBMCs; the material itself was cDNA or gDNA.

V shed 3 bases and J 6 bases; nucleotides not matched to a gene: 7. Germline assignment: CDR1 SGHKS and CDR2 YYEKEE (reference sequence). This CDR3 is 14 amino acids long. As originally analysed: Amplified reference gene primers provided the basis for estimating nucleated cell counts. The protocol was immunoSEQ multiplex PCR, while the TCRdb copy is restricted to in-frame clones and leaves out a portion. V, J and clone size reflect that table, while D and trimming were determined from the DNA. Of just over 650,000 clones listed, about nine tenths are singletons. The receptor was isolated from a woman younger than 35 with acute or convalescent COVID-19. The sample was peripheral blood. This rearrangement joins TRBV5-5 to TRBJ2-7; 9 nucleotides agree with TRBD1. The CDR3 region is CASSYRPTGGEQYF. In DNA form, the CDR3 reads TGTGCCAGCAGCTACCGTCCGACAGGGGGCGAGCAGTACTTC.